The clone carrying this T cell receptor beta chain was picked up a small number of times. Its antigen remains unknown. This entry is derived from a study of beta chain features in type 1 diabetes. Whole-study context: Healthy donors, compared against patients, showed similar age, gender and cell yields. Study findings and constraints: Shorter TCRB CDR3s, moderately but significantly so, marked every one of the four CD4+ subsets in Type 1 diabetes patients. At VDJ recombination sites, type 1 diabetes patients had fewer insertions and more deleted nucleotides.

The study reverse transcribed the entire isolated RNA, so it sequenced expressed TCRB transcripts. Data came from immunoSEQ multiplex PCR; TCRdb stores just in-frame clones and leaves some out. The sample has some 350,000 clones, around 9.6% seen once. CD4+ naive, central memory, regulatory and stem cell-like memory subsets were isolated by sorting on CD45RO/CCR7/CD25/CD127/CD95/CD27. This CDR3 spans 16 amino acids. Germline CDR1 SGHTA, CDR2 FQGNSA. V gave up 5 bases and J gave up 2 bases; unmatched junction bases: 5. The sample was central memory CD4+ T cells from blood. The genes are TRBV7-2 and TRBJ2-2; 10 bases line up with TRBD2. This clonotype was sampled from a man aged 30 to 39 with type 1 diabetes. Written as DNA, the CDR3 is TGTGCCAGCAGCGGCGGACTAGCGGTCAACACCGGGGAGCTGTTTTTT. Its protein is CASSGGLAVNTGELFF.